This TCR beta chain was obtained from a study of T cells after yellow fever vaccination. Overall study context: For low cell numbers, libraries were made with SMART-Seq v4 Ultra Low Input.

In its sample, this clonotype was seen a few times. Antigen unknown. In making TCR cDNA, 5'RACE template switching added a universal primer site and UMIs to it. TCRdb re-analysed the 5' RACE reads in MiXCR, keeping a single row per CDR3 protein. The table has around 310,000 distinct CDR3 sequences, over 8% seen once. The germline V gene has CDR1 SGHTA and CDR2 FQGNSA. Trimming took 3 bases from V and 9 from J; bases not matched to a gene: 12. The CDR3 consists of 17 residues. Study observations and caveats: Highly abundant clonotypes carried over from the bulk population could end up in FACS-sorted repertoires as contaminants. Reappearance after the booster was seen for most primary-vaccination clones, at about 95% CD4 and 85% to 90% CD8.

The gene calls are TRBV7-2 and TRBJ2-2; 11 bases agree with TRBD2. This specimen consisted of PBMCs, obtained on the day of the first yellow fever vaccination. The receptor was isolated from a man aged 18 to 30 who received the YFV17D yellow fever vaccine. The CDR3 region has the DNA TGTGCCAGCAGCTTTACTAGCGGGGGCCCACTTCGCCGGGAGCTGTTTTTT. Encoded protein: CASSFTSGGPLRRELFF.